The clone carrying this T cell receptor (beta chain) was recorded only once. TCRdb used MiXCR to reprocess the RT-PCR reads, holding one entry per CDR3 protein. The table records some 92,000 distinct CDR3 sequences, around 49% of them present only once. CDR3 length equals 12 residues. Trimming removed 0 bases from V and 11 bases from J, with 10 bases in between. The germline CDR1 and CDR2 sequences are SGHRS and YFSETQ. This sample was included in a study of patients and donors after allogeneic stem cell transplantation. The chain joins TRBV5-1 to TRBJ2-3; possible D gene TRBD1, 6 bases. The sample comprised blood, either unsorted or a sorted T cell fraction (not recorded which). The source of this sequence is a human donor who was either an allogeneic HSCT recipient or a stem cell or donor lymphocyte infusion donor (not recorded which). It is not recorded whose cells these are; they may come from a transplant donor. The chain's CDR3 is CASSLAGGEQYF. The DNA of the CDR3 is TGCGCCAGCAGCTTGGCTGGGGGCGAGCAGTATTTT.